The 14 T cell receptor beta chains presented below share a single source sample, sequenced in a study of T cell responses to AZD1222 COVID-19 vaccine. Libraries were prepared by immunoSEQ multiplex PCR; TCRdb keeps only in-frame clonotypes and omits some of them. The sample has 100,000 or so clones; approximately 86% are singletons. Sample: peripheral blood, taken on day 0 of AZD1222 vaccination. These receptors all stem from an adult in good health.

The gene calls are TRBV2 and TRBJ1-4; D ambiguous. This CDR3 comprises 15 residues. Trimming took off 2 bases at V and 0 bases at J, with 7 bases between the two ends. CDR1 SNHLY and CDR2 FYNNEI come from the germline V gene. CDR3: CASSEQATTNEKLFF. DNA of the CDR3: TGTGCCAGCAGTGAACAGGCAACAACTAATGAAAAACTGTTTTTT.

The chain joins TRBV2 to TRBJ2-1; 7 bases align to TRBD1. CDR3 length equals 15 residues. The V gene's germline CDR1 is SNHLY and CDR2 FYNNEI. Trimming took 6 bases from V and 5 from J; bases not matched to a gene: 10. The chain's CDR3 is CASSVRGQYDNEQFF. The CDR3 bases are TGTGCCAGCAGCGTAAGGGGACAGTATGACAATGAGCAGTTCTTC.

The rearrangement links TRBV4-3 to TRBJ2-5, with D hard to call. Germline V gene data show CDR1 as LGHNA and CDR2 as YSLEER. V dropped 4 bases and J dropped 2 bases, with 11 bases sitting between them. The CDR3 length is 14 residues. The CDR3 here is CASSPVDGQETQYF. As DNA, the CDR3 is TGCGCCAGCAGCCCAGTCGACGGGCAAGAGACCCAGTACTTC.

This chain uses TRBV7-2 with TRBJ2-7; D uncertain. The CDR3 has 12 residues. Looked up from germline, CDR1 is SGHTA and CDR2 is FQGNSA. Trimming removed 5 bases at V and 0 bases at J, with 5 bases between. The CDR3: CASSANSYEQYF. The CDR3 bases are TGTGCCAGCAGCGCGAACTCCTACGAGCAGTACTTC.

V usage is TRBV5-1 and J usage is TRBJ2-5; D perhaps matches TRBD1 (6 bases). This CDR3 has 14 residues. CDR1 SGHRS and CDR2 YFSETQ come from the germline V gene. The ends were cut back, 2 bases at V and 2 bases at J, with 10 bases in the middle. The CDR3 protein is CASSFQGQQETQYF. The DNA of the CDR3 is TGCGCCAGCAGCTTCCAGGGACAACAAGAGACCCAGTACTTC.

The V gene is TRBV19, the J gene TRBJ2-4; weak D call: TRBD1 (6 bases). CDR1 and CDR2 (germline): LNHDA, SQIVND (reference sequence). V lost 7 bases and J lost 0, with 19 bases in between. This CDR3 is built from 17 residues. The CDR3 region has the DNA TGTGCCAGTACGGCCAGGGGAGCGGTCGGAGCCAAAAACATTCAGTACTTC. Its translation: CASTARGAVGAKNIQYF.

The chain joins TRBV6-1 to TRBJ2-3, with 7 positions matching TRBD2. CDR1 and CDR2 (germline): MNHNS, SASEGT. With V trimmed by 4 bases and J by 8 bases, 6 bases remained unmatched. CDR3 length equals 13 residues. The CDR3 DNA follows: TGTGCCAGCAGTGCAGCGGGGTCACCTACGCAGTATTTT. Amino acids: CASSAAGSPTQYF.

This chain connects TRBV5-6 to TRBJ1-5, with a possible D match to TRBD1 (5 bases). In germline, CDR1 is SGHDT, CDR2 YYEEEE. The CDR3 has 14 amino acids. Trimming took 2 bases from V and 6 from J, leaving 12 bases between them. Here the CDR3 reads CASSLLQGAQPQHF. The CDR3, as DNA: TGTGCCAGCAGCTTACTGCAGGGTGCTCAGCCCCAGCATTTT.

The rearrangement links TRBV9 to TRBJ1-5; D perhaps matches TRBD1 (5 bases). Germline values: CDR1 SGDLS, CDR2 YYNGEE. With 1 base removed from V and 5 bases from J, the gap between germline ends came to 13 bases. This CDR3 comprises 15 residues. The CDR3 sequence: CASSVLPGGDQPQHF. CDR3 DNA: TGTGCCAGCAGCGTATTGCCGGGGGGTGATCAGCCCCAGCATTTT.

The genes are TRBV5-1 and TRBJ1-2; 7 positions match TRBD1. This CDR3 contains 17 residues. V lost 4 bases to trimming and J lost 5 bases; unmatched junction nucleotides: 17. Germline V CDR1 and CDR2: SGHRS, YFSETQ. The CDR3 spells CASSGNDRARLGYGYTF. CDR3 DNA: TGCGCCAGCAGCGGAAACGACAGGGCGCGCCTGGGATATGGCTACACCTTC.

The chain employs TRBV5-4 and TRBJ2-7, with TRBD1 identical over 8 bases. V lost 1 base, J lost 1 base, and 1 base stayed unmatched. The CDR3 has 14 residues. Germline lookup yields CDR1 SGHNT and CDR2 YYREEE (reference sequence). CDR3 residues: CASSLQGASYEQYF. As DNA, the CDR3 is TGTGCCAGCAGCTTGCAGGGGGCGTCCTACGAGCAGTACTTC.

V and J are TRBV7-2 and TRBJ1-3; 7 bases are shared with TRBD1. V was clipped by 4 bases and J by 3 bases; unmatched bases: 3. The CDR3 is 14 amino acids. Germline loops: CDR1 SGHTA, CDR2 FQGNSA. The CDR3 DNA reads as TGTGCCAGCAGCTCGACAGGGTTTGGAAACACCATATATTTT. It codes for CASSSTGFGNTIYF.

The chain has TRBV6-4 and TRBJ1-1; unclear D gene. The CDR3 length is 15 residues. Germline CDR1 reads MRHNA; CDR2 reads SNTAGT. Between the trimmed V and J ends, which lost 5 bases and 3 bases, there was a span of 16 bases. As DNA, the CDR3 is TGTGCCAGCAGTTCGGACGGTGGGCAACACACTGAAGCTTTCTTT. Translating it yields CASSSDGGQHTEAFF.

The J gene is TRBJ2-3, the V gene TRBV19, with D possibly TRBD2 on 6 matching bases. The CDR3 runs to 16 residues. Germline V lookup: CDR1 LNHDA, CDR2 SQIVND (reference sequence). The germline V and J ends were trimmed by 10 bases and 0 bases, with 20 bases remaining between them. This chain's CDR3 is CATRLRGPSSTDTQYF. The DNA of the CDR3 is TGTGCCACCCGGTTGCGGGGCCCATCTAGCACAGATACGCAGTATTTT.